This T cell receptor beta chain was documented in a study of blood T cell repertoires in COVID-19. Study at large: Italy, Spain and the United States were the sources of the convalescent and acute COVID-19 samples.

The V segment lost 5 bases and the J segment 4 bases; nucleotides outside the gene matches: 6. Germline CDR1 SGHNT, CDR2 YENEEA. The CDR3 runs to 15 residues. Authors' analysis steps: Amplification with reference gene primers provided the estimates of nucleated cell counts. This table comes from immunoSEQ multiplex PCR, and its TCRdb copy is limited to in-frame clones, with some not included. Clonal size and the V and J genes are those of that table, whereas D and trimming came from the DNA. The data contain hundreds of thousands of clones, 89% of them singletons. This clone was seen a handful of times. Living in about two dozen US areas, the participants were between 18 and 89 years of age.

The receptor's source is a woman in her twenties or thirties who had recovered from COVID-19. The V call is TRBV11-3, the J call TRBJ2-1; 9 nucleotides align to TRBD1. Specimen: PBMCs or T cells enriched from blood (not recorded which). The DNA of the CDR3 is TGTGCCAGCAGCGAAAGGGACAGGGTATACAATGAGCAGTTCTTC. Translation: CASSERDRVYNEQFF.